This T cell receptor (beta chain) was sequenced during a study of cytomegalovirus exposure and HLA in healthy donors (dated by TCRdb to the late 2010s). For the wider study: According to an earlier analysis of several hundred of the donors, roughly 180 million T cells yielded over 90 million unique TCR beta sequences and about 300 Gb of sequence data. About 280 gigabases of sequencing data and 75 million to 85 million unique TCR sequences made up an early release that covered approximately 700 HLA-typed donors. Of the approximately 400 genotyped donors, roughly 85% fell in the genetic ancestry cluster associated with self-reported Caucasian donors. The study aimed to test whether cataloging public T cell receptors could reveal signatures of past pathogen exposure. The study profiled the T cell repertoires of 500 to 800 subjects by immunosequencing and related them to cytomegalovirus serostatus. Besides the first cohort of under 700 subjects, a separate validation cohort made up of over 100 different subjects was used. The study combined high-throughput TCR immunosequencing, statistical association of individual TCRs with disease status, and machine learning to predict cytomegalovirus infection status. A later analysis re-analyzed previously published TCR beta repertoires from roughly 600 donors and added high-resolution HLA genotyping to study TCR occurrence patterns. Rather than drawing on any new phenotypic data, the later analysis identified candidate immune exposures from TCR beta sequences and the way those sequences occurred across donors. An earlier analysis of around 580 of the donors used high-throughput TCR beta sequencing to judge whether each TCR beta V gene segment behaved as functional or pseudogenic. Donor age, sex, ethnicity and CMV serostatus were compiled alongside the repertoire data. A later genetic analysis used genome-wide SNP genotypes for about three fifths of the 666 donors, treating that subset as a discovery cohort. All discovery cohort repertoires had been generated using a single sequencing platform. Both class I and class II loci were covered by HLA typing, at four-digit resolution. The number of donors typed differed by locus, with about 620-630 for A, B, C, DRB1 and DQB1, roughly 550 for DQA1, 606 for DPA1, and about 450 for DPB1. Five DR-DQ haplotypes were handled as single units for association and clustering because linkage in the cohort was strong. On average, roughly 240,000 unique TCR beta nucleotide sequences were sequenced per donor among more than 350 genotyped donors of the cohort, with roughly 18% of those sequences being non-productive.

Receptors were amplified or captured by the immunoSEQ multiplex PCR assay. A mixture of 60 forward primers for TCR Vbeta segments and 13 reverse primers for TCR Jbeta segments was used in the multiplex PCR. Amplification of the CDR3 region of rearranged TCR beta genes was performed with a multiplex PCR assay on genomic DNA. Amplified TCR beta libraries were sequenced as 87-base-pair reads on the Illumina HiSeq System. Per the source publication's procedure: A later analysis counted some 74 million unique TCR beta chains across the 650 to 800 repertoires, and some 11 million of these chains were shared by at least two donors. Raw reads were error-corrected and collapsed into unique sequences by a nearest-neighbor algorithm in which closely related sequences were merged to remove PCR and sequencing errors. CDR3 sequences were aligned to IMGT reference sequences to assign V, D and J gene segments. For a sequence to be retained, a match of at least six nucleotides to both a V gene segment and a J gene segment was required. A rearrangement counted as productive if the CDR3 had no stop codons and remained in frame with V and J, and every other rearrangement counted as non-productive. Following IMGT convention, CDR3 was defined as the stretch from the second conserved V-encoded cysteine up to the conserved J-encoded phenylalanine. Sequences without an unambiguous match to a single V gene segment were excluded from the earlier analysis of 450 to 650 of the donors. An earlier analysis of some 610 of the donors called V segments functional above 56.7% productive rearrangements and segregating when the between-donor standard deviation exceeded 5%. A statistical classification framework was built for diagnosing cytomegalovirus status from the catalog of TCR beta chain sequences. In a later analysis, V and J genes were assigned by comparing TCR nucleotide sequences against IMGT/GENE-DB human TR gene sequences. A later analysis assigned CDR3 sequences and most-parsimonious VDJ recombination scenarios with the TCRdist pipeline. A later analysis defined each TCR beta chain by its CDR3 amino acid sequence plus V-gene family, and excluded reads lacking a unique V-gene family. To address suspected cross-contamination and a sequencing artifact, a later analysis removed 592 highly shared, low-generation-probability nucleotide sequences. In a later analysis, a clonal expansion index was calculated for each public chain from normalized within-repertoire ranks of inferred template counts. In a later analysis, generation probabilities were computed with a VDJ recombination model fitted to out-of-frame rearrangements, and the resulting probabilities were checked against IGoR. A later analysis scored TCR-TCR, TCR-HLA and TCR-CMV co-occurrence with hypergeometric tests, applying a repertoire-size bias correction to TCR pairs. In a later analysis, false discovery rates were estimated by permuting HLA or CMV assignments 20 times. A later analysis grouped co-occurring TCRs with DBSCAN, adding TCRdist sequence similarity when clustering within HLA-allele-positive subsets. Repertoires with fewer than 30,000 or more than 120,000 public chains, plus five repertoires with anomalous nucleotide sharing, were excluded from co-occurrence clustering. TCRdb mirrors the immuneACCESS table, restricted to in-frame sequences. Some clones are absent from its copies; in checked studies, under half trace to an unresolved V gene, and the reason for the others is unknown. The V and J calls and clone size are taken from that table; D and trimming were inferred from the DNA. This sample has some 100,000 clones in its table, and about 68% of those were observed once. Clones ranked in the top ten supply around 14% of the sample.

The cohort comprised fewer than 700 healthy bone marrow donors. All cohort members were sampled while nominally healthy, although unrecorded immune exposures were likely present. The donor was CMV seropositive and belonged to the group of 270 or so seropositive cohort members. Each donor provided a peripheral blood sample, and peripheral blood mononuclear cells were used for TCR beta sequencing. Genomic DNA extraction from the blood cell samples was performed with the Qiagen DNeasy Blood Extraction Kit. With respect to this clone: The specificity of this receptor is unknown. Qualities for individual bases were not recorded, and no much larger clone is one base off.

Findings and caveats that apply to the study as a whole: Only TCR beta chains were sequenced in this cohort, and the absence of alpha or paired-chain data limited detectable features. In the study, 150 to 200 TCR beta chains were listed as associated with cytomegalovirus. Roughly uniform sequencing depth across donors was assumed in presence/absence analyses, although this assumption may not hold. Some IMGT-functional V segments, including TRBV6-2 and TRBV6-3, could not be told apart with the 87-base-pair reads, so those segments were excluded. In a later genetic analysis, fewer N-insertions in productive TCRs were reported among donors in an Asian-associated ancestry cluster than the approximately 710-donor mean. Around 16 rarely observed V segments, including chromosome 9 orphons, were excluded from the earlier analysis of some 590 of the donors because counts were too low. A further reported finding was that TCR beta sequences accurately predicted the HLA-A and HLA-B alleles for most subjects in the first cohort. A cluster of highly shared sequence variants was judged likely to be a technical artifact of the sequencing pipeline. An association between a missense DCLRE1C variant and V-gene and J-gene trimming of TCR beta chains was found in a later genetic analysis and replicated in an independent cohort. For the cohort, immune exposure information was limited to CMV serostatus. In a later analysis, the rate of TCR association differed among HLA loci, with DRB1 alleles having the most associated TCRs and HLA-C alleles having the fewest. Compared with equally common non-associated chains, HLA-associated TCR beta chains in a later analysis were more clonally expanded and had lower generation probabilities. In vitro tests confirmed that three of the cytomegalovirus-associated TCR beta chains recognize cytomegalovirus antigens. A later analysis associated about 18,000 TCR beta sequences with specific HLA alleles at a false discovery rate of 0.05. HLA typing was unavailable for some donors at each locus, so association tests used only the typed subset. Assigning TCR associations to individual alleles was difficult when HLA alleles, especially DR and DQ, strongly co-occurred. According to a later analysis, parvovirus B19, influenza, CMV and Epstein-Barr virus appeared linked to several top co-occurrence clusters. Linkage disequilibrium might explain the correlated functional status among segregating V segments, but an unknown experimental factor could not be ruled out. Cytomegalovirus status was reported to be diagnosed by the classifier with high specificity and sensitivity in both the original and validation cohorts. It was suggested by the authors that the approach could potentially be generalized to other disease states and immunological phenotypes. In an earlier analysis of more than 500 of the donors, most TCR beta V segments appeared in productive rearrangements about 90% or about 30% of the time, broadly matching IMGT annotations. Most TCR sequences were seen in very few donors, while some public TCRs were found in many individuals. In a later analysis, most CMV-associated TCR beta chains were found to appear HLA-restricted, with HLA associations seemingly driven largely by CMV exposure.

The germline V gene (reference sequence) supplies CDR1 SGHKS and CDR2 YYEKEE. Unmatched junction bases come to 6, with V trimmed by 3 bases and J by 1 base. Spanning cysteine to phenylalanine, the CDR3 consists of 16 amino acids. The read is trimmed to its CDR3 DNA, 48 bases read in frame from base 1. Material: PBMCs. The source is a male donor in good health and CMV-seropositive. Recombination linked TRBV5-5 to TRBJ2-3, with 9 bases aligning to TRBD2. The CDR3 in this case is CASSSYAGGGTDTQYF. The nucleotide sequence reads TGTGCCAGCAGCTCGTACGCGGGGGGGGGCACAGATACGCAGTATTTT.